The 3 T cell receptor beta chains reported below all come from one sample, sequenced in a study of T-cell reconstitution after alpha-beta-depleted transplantation in children. Molecular barcoding with unique molecular identifiers was used for the TCRbeta library. TCRdb re-called the PCR reads through MiXCR, storing one row per CDR3 protein. The sample has 200,000 to 300,000 distinct CDR3 sequences; about 12% are singletons. Sequenced material: PBMCs from the stem cell graft donor, taken from the stem cell graft. The receptors were gathered from a human donor who donated a stem cell graft to a child with acute lymphoblastic leukemia.

This clonotype occurred a few times. The gene calls are TRBV20-1 and TRBJ2-5; possibly TRBD1 for D (5 bases). Germline CDR1 reads DFQATT; CDR2 reads SNEGSKA (reference sequence). V was shortened by 1 base and J by 10 bases, with 13 bases between the two germline ends. This CDR3 is 12 amino acids long. The CDR3 nucleotides are TGCAGTGCTAGAGCAACAGGAGTACTCCAGTACTTC. Translating gives CSARATGVLQYF.

For this clonotype: A much larger clone lies a single base off, so this may be a read error. The rearrangement uses TRBV12-3 or TRBV12-4 and TRBJ2-2, with TRBD1 as a possible D gene (5 bases). Trimming cost V 7 bases and J 6 bases, with 12 bases left between them. The CDR3 is 13 residues long. The CDR3 sequence is CASTKQGPGELFF. For the CDR3, the DNA is TGTGCCAGCACCAAGCAGGGTCCCGGGGAGCTGTTTTTT.

Ten or more counts support this clonotype. The rearrangement uses TRBV29-1 and TRBJ1-3; D is undetermined. CDR1 SQVTM and CDR2 ANQGSEA come from the germline V gene. The CDR3 is made up of 14 amino acids. V was shortened by 6 bases and J by 0 bases, with 12 bases between the two germline ends. The CDR3 is CSVARDFSGNTIYF. In DNA form, the CDR3 reads TGCAGCGTCGCCCGGGATTTCTCTGGAAACACCATATATTTT.